A single sample gave rise to the 28 T cell receptor beta chains below, sequenced in a study of vaccination and CD4 T cells after COVID-19 (dated by TCRdb to between 2021 and 2024). Which antigens these TCRs recognize remains unknown. The intended sense of this specimen's treatment or condition label: roughly 11-day PBMC culture with coronavirus spike peptide pools or control peptides (ViraFEST assay). Receptor amplification or capture employed PCR. TCRdb shows the sequencer as Illumina iSeq 100. DNA from cultured CD4+ T cells underwent TCR sequencing with the Oncomine TCR Beta short-read assay at the Johns Hopkins FTIC core. The public sequencing data were trimmed at Q25 with fastp and processed into clonotypes with MiXCR by TCRdb, which kept only in-frame beta chains. Each entry merges the rows of one CDR3 protein and shows their most common DNA and genes. The sample table shows around 4,900 distinct CDR3 sequences, and 22% are seen once. The ten top clones hold roughly 51% of the sample.

The material sequenced was CD4+ T cells from blood, cultured in vitro, taken after SARS-CoV-2 vaccination. All receptors come from a human donor who had recovered from COVID-19.

The sample holds a few counts of this clonotype. The chain couples TRBV4-1 to TRBJ2-7, with D perhaps TRBD2 (6 bases). Germline values: CDR1 MGHRA, CDR2 YSYEKL. The CDR3 runs 15 residues. Trimming took off 6 bases at V and 2 bases at J, with 17 bases between the two ends. The chain's CDR3 is CASSLGLHGTYEQYF. In DNA, the CDR3 is TGCGCCAGCAGTCTGGGACTCCACGGGACCTACGAGCAGTACTTC.

This clonotype has at least ten counts. V gene TRBV20-1 combines with J gene TRBJ1-2, with 7 bases lining up with TRBD1. Germline values: CDR1 DFQATT, CDR2 SNEGSKA (reference sequence). The CDR3 is made up of 15 amino acids. V lost 2 bases, J lost 1 base, and 7 bases stayed unmatched. CDR3 coding DNA: TGCAGTGCTAGAAGCGACCGGGACAGTAACTATGGCTACACCTTC. It translates to CSARSDRDSNYGYTF.

This clonotype was counted between two and nine times. The J gene is TRBJ1-2, the V gene TRBV10-3; D is perhaps TRBD1 (5 bases). This CDR3 spans 14 amino acids. Germline-derived CDR1 and CDR2 are ENHRY and SYGVKD. Trimming took 6 bases from V and 5 from J, leaving 16 bases between them. CDR3 nucleotide sequence: TGTGCCATCAGCGAAGACAGCAGCTTTTATGGCTACACCTTC. Protein product: CAISEDSSFYGYTF.

This clonotype was picked up many times. The chain links TRBV28 to TRBJ1-5; no reliable D call. With 6 bases removed from V and 7 bases from J, the gap between germline ends came to 19 bases. Germline lookup yields CDR1 MDHEN and CDR2 SYDVKM. The CDR3 totals 15 residues. Written as DNA, the CDR3 is TGTGCCAGCAGCCTCCCGACGGCGGGGAGGCAGCCCCAGCATTTT. Its protein is CASSLPTAGRQPQHF.

CDR3 bases: TGTGCCAGCAGTTTTGCGGTCACTGAAGCTTTCTTT. Amino acid sequence: CASSFAVTEAFF. This chain connects TRBV12-3 or TRBV12-4 to TRBJ1-1; D unresolved. The CDR3 contains 12 residues. V was pared by 3 bases and J by 4 bases, with 6 bases between.

CDR3 protein: CASSQISGEAFF. DNA of the CDR3: TGCGCCAGCAGCCAAATATCGGGTGAAGCTTTCTTT. The chain combines TRBV4-1 with TRBJ1-1, with D uncertain. V lost 2 bases to trimming and J lost 7 bases, with 8 bases between them. The CDR3 has 12 amino acids. In germline, CDR1 is MGHRA, CDR2 YSYEKL.

The V and J genes are TRBV18 and TRBJ1-2; TRBD1 is a possible D gene (5 bases). The V end was cut by 3 bases, the J end by 7 bases, with 12 bases between. This CDR3 is 13 amino acids long. Germline V gives CDR1 KGHSH, CDR2 LQKENI. The CDR3 sequence is CASSPGREGGYTF. The DNA for the CDR3 is TGTGCCAGCTCACCGGGACGGGAAGGTGGCTACACCTTC.

Sample share makes this clonotype medium-sized (0.01 to 0.1%). The chain has TRBV6-2 or TRBV6-3 and TRBJ1-5; TRBD1 is a possible D gene (5 bases). CDR3 length equals 13 residues. V lost 8 bases and J 6 bases, leaving 14 bases between the germline ends. CDR1 and CDR2 from the germline V gene are MNHEY and SVGEGT. Written as DNA, the CDR3 is TGTGCCAGCGCGCCGTGGAGGGGTCAGCCCCAGCATTTT. Protein product: CASAPWRGQPQHF.

The chain employs TRBV20-1 and TRBJ1-3; no firm D call. The CDR3 loop spans 12 amino acids. CDR1 is DFQATT and CDR2 is SNEGSKA in the germline V gene (reference sequence). Trimming removed 7 bases from V and 4 bases from J, with 11 bases in between. This CDR3 reads CSVPLLGNTIYF. The CDR3, as DNA: TGCAGTGTTCCCTTACTCGGAAACACCATATATTTT.

This clonotype was observed many times. The gene calls are TRBV6-1 and TRBJ1-5; 7 bases line up with TRBD1. The V and J ends lost 5 bases and 5 bases, in that order; junction bases with no gene match: 3. The CDR3 has 13 residues. Per germline, CDR1 MNHNS and CDR2 SASEGT. This CDR3 is CASSNDRDQPQHF. DNA of the CDR3: TGTGCCAGCAGTAATGACAGGGATCAGCCCCAGCATTTT.

The V call is TRBV19, the J call TRBJ2-1, with TRBD2 matching 11 bases. V lost 9 bases, J lost 3 bases, and 7 bases stayed unmatched. CDR1 is LNHDA and CDR2 is SQIVND in the germline V gene (reference sequence). The CDR3 runs to 15 residues. The CDR3 DNA is TGTGCCAGCCGGACTAGCGGGCCTAACTACAATGAGCAGTTCTTC. Translating gives CASRTSGPNYNEQFF. The whole variable domain, filled in from reference TRBV19 and TRBJ2-1, reads DGGITQSPKYLFRKEGQNVTLSCEQNLNHDAMYWYRQDPGQGLRLIYYSQIVNDFQKGDIAEGYSVSREKKESFPLTVTSAQKNPTAFYLCASRTSGPNYNEQFFGPGTRLTVL.

Sample share makes this clonotype medium-sized. The rearrangement links TRBV20-1 to TRBJ1-5, with a weak D call TRBD1 (6 bases). V dropped 3 bases and J dropped 7 bases, with 13 bases sitting between them. The length of the CDR3 is 13 residues. Germline V gives CDR1 DFQATT, CDR2 SNEGSKA (reference sequence). The CDR3 region has the DNA TGCAGTGCTAGCGCCGAGGGGGACCAGCCCCAGCATTTT. The encoded protein is CSASAEGDQPQHF.

This clonotype ranks as medium-sized (0.01 to 0.1%). The genes are TRBV7-2 and TRBJ1-1; D is perhaps TRBD1 (6 bases). In germline, CDR1 is SGHTA, CDR2 FQGNSA. CDR3 length: 14 amino acids. With 3 bases removed from V and 1 base from J, the gap between germline ends came to 9 bases. Here the CDR3 DNA reads TGTGCCAGCAGCTTCCAGACAGGGAACACTGAAGCTTTCTTT. Its protein product is CASSFQTGNTEAFF. The full variable domain, rest sourced from reference TRBV7-2 and TRBJ1-1, is GAGVSQSPSNKVTEKGKDVELRCDPISGHTALYWYRQSLGQGLEFLIYFQGNSAPDKSGLPSDRFSAERTGGSVSTLTIQRTQQEDSAVYLCASSFQTGNTEAFFGQGTRLTVV.

This clonotype ranks as medium-sized. The CDR3, as DNA: TGCAGTGCTGTGACAGCCCTGGGCTACACCTTC. It encodes CSAVTALGYTF. This chain joins TRBV20-1 and TRBJ1-2; D might be TRBD1 (5 bases). V was shortened by 5 bases and J by 8 bases, with 12 bases between the two germline ends. The CDR3 has 11 amino acids. Per germline, CDR1 DFQATT and CDR2 SNEGSKA (reference sequence).

The rearrangement uses TRBV5-4 and TRBJ1-2, with no clear D. This CDR3 spans 14 amino acids. Trimming stripped 2 bases from V and 5 bases from J, with 13 bases between. Per the germline V gene, CDR1 is SGHNT and CDR2 is YYREEE (reference sequence). The CDR3 here is CASSLQGPPYGYTF. DNA for the CDR3: TGTGCCAGCAGCTTACAAGGGCCCCCATATGGCTACACCTTC.

The chain recombines TRBV6-1 with TRBJ2-1; a possible D gene is TRBD1 (6 bases). Trimming took 5 bases from V and 10 from J, leaving 15 bases between them. This CDR3 is 13 amino acids long. In germline, CDR1 is MNHNS, CDR2 SASEGT. The CDR3 nucleotides read TGTGCCAGCAGTCCCATAGGGGGTCGGGAGCAGTTCTTC. Its protein product is CASSPIGGREQFF.

By share of the sample, this clonotype is medium-sized. V and J are TRBV20-1 and TRBJ1-1, with unresolved D. V gave up 5 bases and J gave up 7 bases, with 8 bases separating them. Germline V lookup: CDR1 DFQATT, CDR2 SNEGSKA (reference sequence). The CDR3 runs to 10 residues. The CDR3 protein is CSARRDEAFF. The CDR3 DNA reads TGCAGTGCTCGGCGAGATGAAGCTTTCTTT.

CDR3 residues: CASSPDADQPQHF. CDR3 DNA: TGTGCCAGCTCACCCGATGCGGACCAGCCCCAGCATTTT. V usage is TRBV18 and J usage is TRBJ1-5; D is unresolved. Trimming shortened V by 3 bases and J by 7 bases, and 10 bases separated the two germline ends. Germline V gene sequence: CDR1 KGHSH, CDR2 LQKENI. CDR3 length: 13 amino acids.

J is TRBJ2-3 and V is TRBV6-1, with D perhaps being TRBD1 or TRBD2 (5 bases each). Looked up from germline, CDR1 is MNHNS and CDR2 is SASEGT. The CDR3 length is 18 residues. Trimming shortened V by 7 bases and J by 0 bases, and 23 bases separated the two germline ends. CDR3 protein: CASTPRGPPSSSTDTQYF. CDR3 in DNA: TGTGCCAGCACCCCACGGGGACCCCCCTCCAGCAGCACAGATACGCAGTATTTT.

There are many counts of this clonotype. The rearrangement uses TRBV7-3 and TRBJ1-1; D might be TRBD1 (6 bases). Trimming removed 5 bases at V and 4 bases at J, with 11 bases between. Germline lookup yields CDR1 SGHTA and CDR2 FQGTGA. The length of the CDR3 is 13 residues. This CDR3 reads CASSPGAGTEAFF. As DNA, the CDR3 is TGTGCCAGCAGCCCAGGGGCTGGCACTGAAGCTTTCTTT.

This clonotype was observed a handful of times. This rearrangement joins TRBV27 to TRBJ1-2, with 8 bases that match TRBD1. Germline-derived CDR1 and CDR2 are MNHEY and SMNVEV (reference sequence). The V segment lost 4 bases and the J segment 1 base; nucleotides outside the gene matches: 5. The CDR3 consists of 15 residues. CDR3 residues: CASSYDRGINYGYTF. In DNA form, the CDR3 reads TGTGCCAGCAGTTACGACAGGGGTATTAACTATGGCTACACCTTC.

V usage is TRBV19 and J usage is TRBJ1-1; no clear D gene. The V end lost 4 bases, the J end lost 1 base, and 7 bases lay between the germline ends. Looked up from germline, CDR1 is LNHDA and CDR2 is SQIVND (reference sequence). The CDR3 length is 13 residues. In nucleotides, the CDR3 is TGTGCCAGTAGTAGTGCGGGGAACACTGAAGCTTTCTTT. This encodes CASSSAGNTEAFF.

This clonotype rates as medium-sized (0.01 to 0.1%). The chain links TRBV20-1 to TRBJ1-1, with D possibly being TRBD1 (6 bases). V was cut by 2 bases and J by 8 bases, with 15 bases left in between. The CDR3 is made up of 13 amino acids. CDR1 DFQATT and CDR2 SNEGSKA come from the germline V gene (reference sequence). The CDR3, as DNA: TGCAGTGCTAGAAGCACCTTCGACAGGGAAGCTTTCTTT. As protein: CSARSTFDREAFF.

This clonotype was detected a few times. The V gene is TRBV4-3, the J gene TRBJ1-2, with TRBD1 matching over 8 bases. Trimming cost V 1 base and J 4 bases; bases outside gene matches: 2. Germline V gene lookup returns CDR1 LGHNA and CDR2 YSLEER. The CDR3 is 14 residues long. Written as DNA, the CDR3 is TGCGCCAGCAGCCAAGCTGACAGGGGCTATGGCTACACCTTC. Its protein product is CASSQADRGYGYTF.

The V and J genes are TRBV27 and TRBJ1-6; tentative D call: TRBD1 (6 bases). The V end was cut by 4 bases, the J end by 0 bases, with 16 bases between. Germline values: CDR1 MNHEY, CDR2 SMNVEV (reference sequence). This CDR3 has 18 residues. Here the CDR3 DNA reads TGTGCCAGCAGTTGGGAGGGGGGGCCCCGCTCCTATAATTCACCCCTCCACTTT. Its translation: CASSWEGGPRSYNSPLHF.

This clonotype was recorded at least ten times. The rearrangement links TRBV7-9 to TRBJ1-2; TRBD1 matches at 7 bases. Trimming cost V 3 bases and J 0 bases; bases outside gene matches: 13. Germline CDR1 SEHNR, CDR2 FQNEAQ (reference sequence). The CDR3 extends over 18 amino acids. CDR3 in DNA: TGTGCCAGCAGCTTTTCGCCCACATACCAGGGGGCTAACTATGGCTACACCTTC. The encoded protein is CASSFSPTYQGANYGYTF.

The chain employs TRBV6-5 and TRBJ2-2; TRBD1 is a possible D gene (6 bases). The CDR3 has 14 amino acids. The V gene lost 0 bases and the J gene lost 4 bases, with 6 bases spanning the gap. Per germline, CDR1 MNHEY and CDR2 SVGAGI. As DNA, the CDR3 is TGTGCCAGCAGTTACTCGGACAGCACCGGGGAGCTGTTTTTT. It is translated as CASSYSDSTGELFF.

This clonotype was observed many times. J is TRBJ1-5 and V is TRBV28; unclear D gene. Between the trimmed V and J ends, which lost 3 bases and 2 bases, there was a span of 8 bases. The CDR3 length is 14 residues. Germline V CDR1 and CDR2: MDHEN, SYDVKM. The CDR3 region is CASSFLMGNQPQHF. The DNA of the CDR3 is TGTGCCAGCAGTTTTCTCATGGGCAATCAGCCCCAGCATTTT.